This entry lists 8 T cell receptor beta chains sequenced from one sample in a study of shared clonotypes between healthy human individuals. Assay used: immunoSEQ multiplex PCR; TCRdb lists only in-frame clones, some missing. The data hold approximately 940,000 clones, with over 60% observed a single time. The specimen was memory CD4+ T cells sorted from blood. Subset specified: CD45RA-negative fraction. These receptors were obtained from a young man in good health.

The V and J genes are TRBV5-4 and TRBJ2-7, with D unclear. The CDR3 spans 15 residues. V lost 1 base to trimming and J lost 2 bases, with 13 bases between them. Germline V gene lookup returns CDR1 SGHNT and CDR2 YYREEE (reference sequence). The CDR3 loop is CASSLIGLEAYEQYF. The CDR3 nucleotides read TGTGCCAGCAGCTTGATCGGGCTAGAAGCCTACGAGCAGTACTTC. Complete variable domain (other parts from reference TRBV5-4 and TRBJ2-7): ETGVTQSPTHLIKTRGQQVTLRCSSQSGHNTVSWYQQALGQGPQFIFQYYREEENGRGNFPPRFSGLQFPNYSSELNVNALELDDSALYLCASSLIGLEAYEQYFGPGTRLTVT.

The chain uses TRBV4-1 and TRBJ2-1; D is undetermined. V lost 1 base, J lost 2 bases, and 12 bases lay in between. The germline CDR1 and CDR2 sequences are MGHRA and YSYEKL. CDR3 size: 16 residues. This CDR3 reads CASSQVSAPTYNEQFF. The CDR3 nucleotides read TGCGCCAGCAGCCAAGTTTCGGCCCCGACCTACAATGAGCAGTTCTTC.

The chain couples TRBV6-6 to TRBJ2-1; D perhaps matches TRBD1 (6 bases). Trimming left V 0 bases short and J 7 bases short, with 13 bases between. The CDR3 covers 15 residues. Germline CDR1 and CDR2: MNHNY and SVGAGI (reference sequence). CDR3 protein: CASSYSTGTRNEQFF. CDR3 coding DNA: TGTGCCAGCAGTTACTCTACCGGGACACGAAATGAGCAGTTCTTC.

The J gene is TRBJ1-5, the V gene TRBV7-9; perhaps TRBD1 as D (5 bases). The CDR3 consists of 15 residues. Germline CDR1 and CDR2: SEHNR and FQNEAQ (reference sequence). V shed 4 bases and J shed 6 bases, with 16 bases lying between them. The CDR3 sequence is CASSSVSGTGQPQHF. DNA of the CDR3: TGTGCCAGCAGCTCCGTGTCAGGGACTGGTCAGCCCCAGCATTTT.

The chain recombines TRBV7-9 with TRBJ2-2, with a weak D call TRBD2 (5 bases). There are 13 residues in the CDR3. Germline CDR1 SEHNR, CDR2 FQNEAQ (reference sequence). Trimming took off 0 bases at V and 6 bases at J, with 5 bases between the two ends. In nucleotides, the CDR3 is TGTGCCAGCAGCTTAGCAGCGGCCGGGGAGCTGTTTTTT. Encoded protein: CASSLAAAGELFF.

The V and J genes are TRBV5-1 and TRBJ2-1, with a weak D call TRBD1 (7 bases). V lost 3 bases to trimming and J lost 6 bases, with 22 bases between them. The CDR3 runs 17 residues. Germline V CDR1 and CDR2: SGHRS, YFSETQ. The DNA of the CDR3 is TGCGCCAGCAGCTCATCACCCGGGACTCAGGGGGGCAATGAGCAGTTCTTC. It encodes CASSSSPGTQGGNEQFF.

A remark on this clone: A read error may explain this, as a much larger clone is one base away. The rearrangement joins TRBV7-9 to TRBJ1-6; no reliable D call. The CDR3 runs to 12 residues. Trimming removed 1 base at V and 8 bases at J, with 3 bases between. The germline V gene encodes CDR1 SEHNR and CDR2 FQNEAQ (reference sequence). The CDR3 region is CASSLEYSPLHF. CDR3 DNA: TGTGCCAGCAGCTTAGAATATTCACCCCTCCACTTT.

The chain recombines TRBV7-9 with TRBJ2-7; D is unresolved. Germline V gives CDR1 SEHNR, CDR2 FQNEAQ (reference sequence). This CDR3 comprises 12 residues. The V gene lost 6 bases and the J gene lost 2 bases, with 8 bases spanning the gap. The CDR3 sequence is CASSFLPYEQYF. CDR3 coding DNA: TGTGCCAGCAGTTTCCTCCCCTACGAGCAGTACTTC.